This T cell receptor beta chain was identified during a study of CD8+ T cells in alopecia areata. Findings and limits, study-wide: Under tofacitinib, fewer expanded CD8+ clones appeared among the top 100 scalp clones. Tofacitinib did not eliminate many expanded lesional clones from scalp or blood. Uncertain still, given a single nonresponder, is whether baseline CD8+ expansion links to response.

It was cDNA, reverse transcribed from extracted RNA, that served as the sequencing template. The assay was immunoSEQ multiplex PCR, and TCRdb's table has in-frame clones only and misses some. Among some 150,000 clones listed, approximately 85% were seen once. Sample treatment: oral pan-JAK inhibitor, 5-10 mg twice daily. Sampling of alopecia areata patients yielded lesional scalp punch biopsies as well as peripheral blood. Points on this clone: Its antigen is as yet unknown.

The specimen comprised CD8+ T cells sorted from blood, sampled at week 4, from a patient treated with tofacitinib. This clonotype originated in a human donor with alopecia areata.

Here the CDR3 reads CASSSLSAGEDNEQFF. Here the CDR3 DNA reads TGTGCCAGCAGCTCCCTATCAGCGGGGGAGGACAATGAGCAGTTCTTC. This rearrangement joins TRBV7-9 to TRBJ2-1, with TRBD2 matching 8 bases. The V and J ends lost 4 bases and 5 bases, in that order; junction bases with no gene match: 10. Germline CDR1 and CDR2: SEHNR and FQNEAQ (reference sequence). The length of the CDR3 is 16 residues. The full variable domain, rest sourced from reference TRBV7-9 and TRBJ2-1, is DTGVSQNPRHKITKRGQNVTFRCDPISEHNRLYWYRQTLGQGPEFLTYFQNEAQLEKSRLLSDRFSAERPKGSFSTLEIQRTEQGDSAMYLCASSSLSAGEDNEQFFGPGTRLTVL.